This T cell receptor beta chain was obtained from a study of cytomegalovirus exposure and HLA in healthy donors. Study as a whole: Later, an analysis reported that the 95 to 150 validation repertoires had used the same platform as the approximately 720 first-cohort repertoires. Study conclusions and caveats: Cytomegalovirus association was assigned to 170 or so TCR beta chains. Rare sequences made up most TCRs, while some public TCRs were found in many donors.

The study drew the donors from its approximately 110-subject validation cohort, separate from the roughly 700-subject first cohort. From germline, CDR1 is SGHTA and CDR2 FQGNSA. The CDR3 contains 16 residues. Germline trimming cut 6 bases from V and 8 bases from J; bases unmatched to any gene: 11. To note about this clone: The antigen is unknown.

The data were produced by immunoSEQ multiplex PCR, yet TCRdb's version contains in-frame clones alone and is incomplete. The sample has tens of thousands of clones, around 85% seen once. This rearrangement joins TRBV7-2 to TRBJ2-3; TRBD2 aligns across 13 bases. The material sequenced was PBMCs. The receptor was derived from a man under 40 in good health and CMV-seronegative. The CDR3 nucleotides read TGTGCCAGCAGGAGGACTAGCGGGGGTTTCTCCGGTACGCAGTATTTT. Translated, it gives CASRRTSGGFSGTQYF.